The 32 T cell receptor beta chains presented below share a single source sample, sequenced in a study of human T cells and chemical hapten exposure. TCRdb re-called the RACE reads through MiXCR, storing one row per CDR3 protein. The sample contains more than 75,000 distinct CDR3 sequences, roughly 8.6% of which appear only once. Time point given: healthy volunteer bleed at 6 weeks. The template was total RNA from unfractionated whole blood. Sample: whole blood. Receptors were obtained from a male donor in good health. Some clones in this sample may be carry-over from other donors' samples.

This chain uses TRBV13 with TRBJ2-5, with 7 bases matching TRBD2. V dropped 1 base and J dropped 4; count of bases not matched to a gene: 6. In germline, CDR1 is PRHDT, CDR2 FYEKMQ (reference sequence). The CDR3 covers 15 residues. In DNA, the CDR3 is TGTGCCAGCAGCTTAGTAGCGGGCAACCCAGAGACCCAGTACTTC. Amino acids: CASSLVAGNPETQYF.

The rearrangement uses TRBV25-1 and TRBJ2-6, with a weak D call TRBD1 (6 bases). This CDR3 is 15 amino acids long. The ends were cut back, 1 base at V and 2 bases at J, with 6 bases in the middle. Germline values: CDR1 MGHDK, CDR2 SYGVNS. The CDR3 sequence: CASSESGAGANVLTF. The CDR3 region has the DNA TGTGCCAGCAGTGAATCAGGGGCTGGGGCCAACGTCCTGACTTTC.

This clonotype was recorded many times. The chain joins TRBV12-3 or TRBV12-4 to TRBJ1-5; 10 nucleotides agree with TRBD1. The CDR3 consists of 15 residues. Trimming at V came to 5 bases and at J to 2 bases, leaving 3 bases not matched to a gene. Written as DNA, the CDR3 is TGTGCCAGCAGTAGAGGGACAGGGGGCAATCAGCCCCAGCATTTT. It is translated as CASSRGTGGNQPQHF.

There are many counts of this clonotype. The V call is TRBV5-1, the J call TRBJ1-1; D gene ambiguous. Per the germline V gene, CDR1 is SGHRS and CDR2 is YFSETQ. The CDR3 contains 11 residues. Trimming stripped 2 bases from V and 4 bases from J, with 3 bases between. Here the CDR3 DNA reads TGCGCCAGCAGCTTCGGCACTGAAGCTTTCTTT. It specifies CASSFGTEAFF.

The DNA for the CDR3 is TGTGCCACCAGTGATCACCTTAGCGGGACCGGGGAGCTGTTTTTT. Translated, it gives CATSDHLSGTGELFF. The chain combines TRBV24-1 with TRBJ2-2; 7 bases match TRBD2. The CDR3 extends over 15 amino acids. J was trimmed by 5 bases and V by 3 bases; bases with no gene match: 5. The germline V gene encodes CDR1 KGHDR and CDR2 SFDVKD.

This clonotype was seen repeatedly, ten times or more. This chain uses TRBV29-1 with TRBJ1-1; D is uncertain. Between the trimmed V and J ends, which lost 3 bases and 0 bases, there was a span of 11 bases. This CDR3 region has 14 residues. The germline V gene encodes CDR1 SQVTM and CDR2 ANQGSEA. The CDR3 DNA is TGCAGCGTTGATGACGAGGCGATGAACACTGAAGCTTTCTTT. This translates into CSVDDEAMNTEAFF.

The sample holds a few counts of this clonotype. The chain is built from TRBV20-1 and TRBJ2-7, with 9 nucleotides matching TRBD1. The germline CDR1 and CDR2 sequences are DFQATT and SNEGSKA (reference sequence). The CDR3 loop spans 13 amino acids. The trim removed 3 bases at V and 2 bases at J, leaving 2 bases unmatched. CDR3 sequence (DNA): TGCAGTGCTAGGTGGACAGGGGCCTACGAGCAGTACTTC. It yields the protein CSARWTGAYEQYF.

This clonotype was seen a few times. The chain combines TRBV27 with TRBJ1-5; 7 positions match TRBD1. V lost 6 bases to trimming and J lost 5 bases; unmatched junction nucleotides: 7. The CDR3 extends over 14 amino acids. Germline assignment: CDR1 MNHEY and CDR2 SMNVEV (reference sequence). The CDR3 reads CASRETGVDQPQHF. In DNA form, the CDR3 reads TGTGCCAGCAGGGAAACAGGGGTGGATCAGCCCCAGCATTTT.

This clonotype was picked up one time. The chain carries TRBV7-9 and TRBJ1-2, with D possibly TRBD1 on 6 matching bases. CDR1 and CDR2 (germline): SEHNR, FQNEAQ (reference sequence). Trimming removed 6 bases at V and 5 bases at J, with 28 bases between. CDR3 length equals 18 residues. CDR3 sequence reads: CASRPNRTDPDTRYGYTF. The CDR3 DNA reads TGTGCCAGCAGACCTAATCGGACAGACCCTGATACTCGGTATGGCTACACCTTC.

Only a few counts were recorded for this clonotype. This chain links TRBV9 with TRBJ1-2; D ambiguous. CDR3 length equals 14 residues. With 3 bases removed from V and 4 bases from J, the gap between germline ends came to 13 bases. Germline assignment: CDR1 SGDLS and CDR2 YYNGEE. The CDR3 DNA reads as TGTGCCAGCAGCGGGACTGAACAGACCTATGGCTACACCTTC. Residues: CASSGTEQTYGYTF.

The gene calls are TRBV18 and TRBJ2-1, with D tentatively TRBD1 (5 bases). The length of the CDR3 is 14 residues. Trimming removed 6 bases from V and 2 bases from J, with 11 bases in between. Germline loops: CDR1 KGHSH, CDR2 LQKENI. CDR3 in DNA: TGTGCCAGCTCCCTTGACAGCACCTACAATGAGCAGTTCTTC. Translating it yields CASSLDSTYNEQFF.

This clonotype was seen a few times. The CDR3 nucleotides read TGCGCCAGCAGTGAGCTGAGGACAACCCATGAAAAACTGTTTTTT. Translation gives CASSELRTTHEKLFF. The V and J genes are TRBV10-2 and TRBJ1-4, with D possibly being TRBD1 (5 bases). V shed 2 bases and J shed 6 bases, with 13 bases lying between them. The germline CDR1 and CDR2 sequences are WSHSY and SAAADI. There are 15 residues in the CDR3.

This clonotype was seen ten or more times. This chain joins TRBV6-5 and TRBJ1-1; 7 nucleotides match TRBD1. The V gene's germline CDR1 is MNHEY and CDR2 SVGAGI. V lost 4 bases and J lost 0; bases outside the gene matches: 8. The CDR3 contains 16 residues. The CDR3 DNA is TGTGCCAGCAGTTCCGAGGGGGCTTTCATGAACACTGAAGCTTTCTTT. Translated: CASSSEGAFMNTEAFF.

This clonotype was detected a few times. V usage is TRBV5-5 and J usage is TRBJ1-1; D uncertain. V was trimmed by 2 bases and J by 9 bases, leaving 20 bases between them. CDR1 and CDR2 (germline): SGHKS, YYEKEE (reference sequence). The CDR3 covers 15 residues. CDR3 loop: CASSLSWFGNFKAFF. CDR3 DNA sequence: TGTGCCAGCAGCTTAAGTTGGTTTGGGAATTTCAAAGCTTTCTTT.

This clonotype was seen ten or more times. The rearrangement uses TRBV6-5 and TRBJ2-3; no reliable D call. Deletions cut 6 bases from V and 0 bases from J, with 7 bases between. The length of the CDR3 is 13 residues. Germline V CDR1 and CDR2: MNHEY, SVGAGI. CDR3 DNA: TGTGCCAGCAGGGAGACTAGCACAGATACGCAGTATTTT. Its translation: CASRETSTDTQYF.

The rearrangement joins TRBV20-1 to TRBJ2-7; tentatively, D is TRBD1 (5 bases). This CDR3 contains 14 residues. Deletions cut 1 base from V and 0 bases from J, with 10 bases between. Germline assignment: CDR1 DFQATT and CDR2 SNEGSKA (reference sequence). For the CDR3, the DNA is TGCAGTGCTAGAGTGGGGCGGTACTCCTACGAGCAGTACTTC. Translated: CSARVGRYSYEQYF.

The chain joins TRBV5-6 to TRBJ2-7; the D gene could be TRBD1 or TRBD2 (5 bases each). Germline loops: CDR1 SGHDT, CDR2 YYEEEE. Trimming pared 5 bases from V and 3 bases from J, leaving 12 bases between. The CDR3 has 13 amino acids. CDR3 amino acids: CASRWGRIYEQYF. The CDR3 coding sequence is TGTGCCAGCAGATGGGGACGGATCTACGAGCAGTACTTC. Based on the CDR3 plus reference TRBV5-6 and TRBJ2-7, the full variable domain is DAGVTQSPTHLIKTRGQQVTLRCSPKSGHDTVSWYQQALGQGPQFIFQYYEEEERQRGNFPDRFSGHQFPNYSSELNVNALLLGDSALYLCASRWGRIYEQYFGPGTRLTVT.

The genes are TRBV5-5 and TRBJ2-2; 7 nucleotides align to TRBD1. Trimming at V came to 3 bases and at J to 1 base, leaving 3 bases not matched to a gene. CDR1 and CDR2 from the germline V gene are SGHKS and YYEKEE (reference sequence). This CDR3 region has 15 residues. The CDR3 loop reads CASSSRDRNTGELFF. CDR3 nucleotide sequence: TGTGCCAGCAGCTCCAGGGACAGGAACACCGGGGAGCTGTTTTTT.

V is TRBV6-5 and J is TRBJ1-5, with 10 bases lining up with TRBD1. J was trimmed by 4 bases and V by 7 bases; bases with no gene match: 4. Germline lookup yields CDR1 MNHEY and CDR2 SVGAGI. This CDR3 is 14 amino acids long. Here the CDR3 reads CASKGQGRNQPQHF. The CDR3 DNA is TGTGCCAGCAAGGGACAGGGGAGGAATCAGCCCCAGCATTTT.

J is TRBJ1-1 and V is TRBV29-1; perhaps TRBD1 as D (5 bases). The germline V gene encodes CDR1 SQVTM and CDR2 ANQGSEA. The CDR3 extends over 13 amino acids. Trimming removed 4 bases at V and 4 bases at J, with 13 bases between. DNA for the CDR3: TGCAGCGTTGTAAGGGGTCTGGGCACTGAAGCTTTCTTT. Amino acids: CSVVRGLGTEAFF.

The chain recombines TRBV27 with TRBJ2-7; 8 nucleotides match TRBD2. CDR1 MNHEY and CDR2 SMNVEV come from the germline V gene (reference sequence). The J segment lost 4 bases and the V segment lost 6 bases, leaving 5 bases of the junction unmatched. CDR3 size: 13 residues. CDR3 sequence reads: CASSPGLEYEQYF. CDR3 sequence (DNA): TGTGCCAGCAGCCCGGGACTAGAGTACGAGCAGTACTTC.

The chain joins TRBV7-9 to TRBJ2-3, with 9 bases matching TRBD2. The CDR3 extends over 16 amino acids. V trimming: 1 base; J trimming: 3 bases; junction bases outside the gene matches: 5. From germline, CDR1 is SEHNR and CDR2 FQNEAQ (reference sequence). In nucleotides, the CDR3 is TGTGCCAGCAGCTTAGATTTAGCGGGAGTTACAGATACGCAGTATTTT. Encoded protein: CASSLDLAGVTDTQYF.

This clonotype turned up a few times. The rearrangement links TRBV20-1 to TRBJ1-5, with 10 nucleotides matching TRBD1. The CDR3 contains 14 residues. In germline, CDR1 is DFQATT, CDR2 SNEGSKA (reference sequence). Losses at the gene ends were 7 bases for V and 3 bases for J; bases not matched to a gene: 6. The CDR3 DNA reads as TGCAGTGTGCCTGGGACAGGGGTCAATCAGCCCCAGCATTTT. Its translation: CSVPGTGVNQPQHF.

The chain has TRBV15 and TRBJ2-7, with TRBD1 identical over 8 bases. Trimming at V came to 1 base and at J to 2 bases, leaving 7 bases not matched to a gene. The CDR3 totals 16 residues. CDR1 is LNHNV and CDR2 is YYDKDF in the germline V gene (reference sequence). The CDR3 DNA sequence: TGTGCCACCAGCAGAGTCGACAGGGGTGCTCCCTACGAGCAGTACTTC. As protein: CATSRVDRGAPYEQYF.

The rearrangement joins TRBV6-1 to TRBJ1-2, with a weak D call TRBD1 (5 bases). The CDR3 runs to 15 residues. Deletions cut 3 bases from V and 5 bases from J, with 16 bases between. Germline V gives CDR1 MNHNS, CDR2 SASEGT. CDR3 protein: CASSEPQGTVYGYTF. The CDR3 bases are TGTGCCAGCAGTGAGCCTCAGGGTACGGTGTATGGCTACACCTTC.

This clonotype was seen a few times. The chain joins TRBV30 to TRBJ1-2; TRBD1 is a possible D gene (6 bases). Germline lookup yields CDR1 GTSNPN and CDR2 SVGIG (reference sequence). Trimming took 3 bases from V and 1 from J, leaving 18 bases between them. The CDR3 loop spans 16 amino acids. CDR3 region: CAWRHETGGDNYGYTF. CDR3 bases: TGTGCCTGGAGACATGAGACAGGCGGCGATAACTATGGCTACACCTTC.

CDR3 nucleotide sequence: TGTGCCAGCAGCTTAGCATGGCAGGGAGGAGACGAGCAGTACTTC. Its translation: CASSLAWQGGDEQYF. The gene calls are TRBV7-8 and TRBJ2-7, with D possibly TRBD2 on 6 matching bases. Looked up from germline, CDR1 is SGHVS and CDR2 is FQNEAQ. This CDR3 is 15 amino acids long. V gave up 0 bases and J gave up 5 bases, with 14 bases separating them.

This clonotype was counted between two and nine times. The rearrangement uses TRBV14 and TRBJ1-1; 7 nucleotides line up with TRBD1. The germline CDR1 and CDR2 sequences are SGHDN and FVKESK. Trimming removed 4 bases from V and 3 bases from J; junction bases left unmatched: 8. The CDR3 has 15 residues. The DNA of the CDR3 is TGTGCCAGCAGCCTCCCACCAGGGGGGTACACTGAAGCTTTCTTT. This encodes CASSLPPGGYTEAFF.

The rearrangement joins TRBV7-9 to TRBJ1-1; no clear D. Trimming took off 6 bases at V and 4 bases at J, with 6 bases between the two ends. The CDR3 covers 11 residues. Germline CDR1 and CDR2: SEHNR and FQNEAQ (reference sequence). In nucleotides, the CDR3 is TGTGCCAGCAGAATAGGCACTGAAGCTTTCTTT. Amino acid sequence: CASRIGTEAFF.

The rearrangement links TRBV20-1 to TRBJ2-7; tentative D call: TRBD2 (5 bases). Germline V gene lookup returns CDR1 DFQATT and CDR2 SNEGSKA (reference sequence). This CDR3 region has 14 residues. Trimming removed 1 base from V and 0 bases from J, with 10 bases in between. CDR3 coding DNA: TGCAGTGCTAGAGGTGAGGCGGGCTCCTACGAGCAGTACTTC. As protein: CSARGEAGSYEQYF.

The chain is built from TRBV6-2 or TRBV6-3 and TRBJ2-1; 7 nucleotides agree with TRBD2. The CDR3 is 12 amino acids. V dropped 8 bases and J dropped 16; count of bases not matched to a gene: 14. Germline CDR1 reads MNHEY; CDR2 reads SVGEGT. The CDR3 sequence: CASGDPAGFPFF. In DNA, the CDR3 is TGTGCCAGCGGTGACCCAGCGGGATTTCCCTTCTTC.

The V call is TRBV6-4, the J call TRBJ2-3; 7 bases map to TRBD2. After removal of 3 bases from V and 1 base from J, the junction contained 4 bases not matched to a gene. Germline assignment: CDR1 MRHNA and CDR2 SNTAGT. This CDR3 region has 15 residues. The CDR3, as DNA: TGTGCCAGCAGTGAAGGCGGGGGAGGCACAGATACGCAGTATTTT. Translated: CASSEGGGGTDTQYF.